The present entry profiles one TCR beta chain with its context. Antigen: not known. The germline gives CDR1 LNHDA, CDR2 SQIVND (reference sequence). The CDR3 extends over 14 amino acids. Trimming removed 5 bases from V and 4 bases from J, with 14 bases in between. This record comes from a study of cytomegalovirus exposure and HLA in healthy donors. Study conclusions and caveats: Later analysis showed TCR association rates varying by HLA locus, highest for DRB1 and lowest for HLA-C. Being indistinguishable, some V segments were excluded, TRBV6-2 and TRBV6-3 among them. Cytomegalovirus-associated TCR beta chains were listed, numbering 164.

The PCR employed 60 Vbeta primers together with 13 Jbeta primers. TCRdb's table, derived via immunoSEQ multiplex PCR, lists solely in-frame clones and lacks some. The table includes some 56,000 clones, approximately 80% detected once. Sequenced material: PBMCs. This receptor was taken from a man aged 45-60 years in good health and CMV-seronegative. The chain is built from TRBV19 and TRBJ1-1; perhaps TRBD1 as D (5 bases). The CDR3 DNA reads as TGTGCCAGTAGTGTCTTTCAGGGATTCACTGAAGCTTTCTTT. Protein product: CASSVFQGFTEAFF.